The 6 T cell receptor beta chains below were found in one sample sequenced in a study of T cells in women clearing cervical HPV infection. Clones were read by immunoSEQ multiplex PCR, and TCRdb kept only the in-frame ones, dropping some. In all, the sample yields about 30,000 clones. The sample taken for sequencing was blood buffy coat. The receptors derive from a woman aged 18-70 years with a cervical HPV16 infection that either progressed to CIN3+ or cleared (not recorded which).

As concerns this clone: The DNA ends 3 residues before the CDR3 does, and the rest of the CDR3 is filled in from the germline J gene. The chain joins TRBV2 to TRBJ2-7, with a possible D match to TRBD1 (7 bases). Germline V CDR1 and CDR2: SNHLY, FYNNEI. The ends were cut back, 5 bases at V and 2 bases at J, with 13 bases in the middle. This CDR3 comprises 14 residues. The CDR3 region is CASSNGGQPYEQYF. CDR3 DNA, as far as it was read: TGTGCCAGCAGTAACGGGGGACAGCCCTACGAG.

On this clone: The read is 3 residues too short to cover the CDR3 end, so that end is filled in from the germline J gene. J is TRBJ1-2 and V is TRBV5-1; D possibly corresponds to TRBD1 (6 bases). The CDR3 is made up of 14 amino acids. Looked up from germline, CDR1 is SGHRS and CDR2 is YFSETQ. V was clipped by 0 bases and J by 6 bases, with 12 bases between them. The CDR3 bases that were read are TGCGCCAGCAGCTTGGAGGGGGAGGTAGATGGC. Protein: CASSLEGEVDG. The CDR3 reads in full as CASSLEGEVDGYTF.

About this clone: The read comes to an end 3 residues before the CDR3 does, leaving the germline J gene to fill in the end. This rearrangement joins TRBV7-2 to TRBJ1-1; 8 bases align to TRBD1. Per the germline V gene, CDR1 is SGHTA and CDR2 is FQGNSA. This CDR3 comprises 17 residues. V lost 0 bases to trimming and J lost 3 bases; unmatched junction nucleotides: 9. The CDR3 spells CASSLARDRRTDTEAFF. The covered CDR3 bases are TGTGCCAGCAGCTTAGCCCGGGACAGGCGTACGGACACTGAA. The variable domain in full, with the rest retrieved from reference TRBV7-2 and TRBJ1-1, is GAGVSQSPSNKVTEKGKDVELRCDPISGHTALYWYRQSLGQGLEFLIYFQGNSAPDKSGLPSDRFSAERTGGSVSTLTIQRTQQEDSAVYLCASSLARDRRTDTEAFFGQGTRLTVV.

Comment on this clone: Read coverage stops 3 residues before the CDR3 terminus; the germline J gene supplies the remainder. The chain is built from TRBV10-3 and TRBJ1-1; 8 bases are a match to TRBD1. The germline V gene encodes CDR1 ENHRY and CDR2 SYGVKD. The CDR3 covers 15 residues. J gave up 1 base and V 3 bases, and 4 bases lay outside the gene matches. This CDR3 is CAISDRGLGNTEAFF. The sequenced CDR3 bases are TGTGCCATCAGTGACAGGGGGCTAGGGAACACTGAA.

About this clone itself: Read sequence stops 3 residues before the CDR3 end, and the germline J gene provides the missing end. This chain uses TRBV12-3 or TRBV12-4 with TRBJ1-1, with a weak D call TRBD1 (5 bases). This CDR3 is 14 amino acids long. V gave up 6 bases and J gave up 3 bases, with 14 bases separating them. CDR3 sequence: CASSRDSLDTEAFF. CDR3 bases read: TGTGCCAGCAGCAGGGATTCGCTTGACACTGAA.

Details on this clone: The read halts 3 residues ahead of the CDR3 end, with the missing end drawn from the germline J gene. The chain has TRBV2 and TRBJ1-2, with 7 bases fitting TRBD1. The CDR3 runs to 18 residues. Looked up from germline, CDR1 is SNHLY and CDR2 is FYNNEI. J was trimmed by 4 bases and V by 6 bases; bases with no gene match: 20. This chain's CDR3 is CASRRSSMDRLWSYGYTF. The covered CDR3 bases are TGTGCCAGCAGGAGATCTTCTATGGACAGGCTCTGGAGCTATGGC.